Listed here are 31 T cell receptor beta chains from one sample, sequenced in a study of blood T cell repertoires in COVID-19. Clones were read by immunoSEQ multiplex PCR, and TCRdb kept only the in-frame ones, dropping some. There are roughly 52,000 clones in the sample; 87% occur only once, and around 3.4% lies in the top ten. The sequencing sample was made of peripheral blood. Receptors originate from a man aged 35 to 55 with COVID-19, enrolled during active disease.

This rearrangement joins TRBV3-1 (or the pseudogene TRBV3-2) to TRBJ2-1; TRBD2 matches 13 bases. Germline CDR1 and CDR2: LGHDT and YNNKEL (reference sequence). The CDR3 length is 15 residues. Trimming at V came to 7 bases and at J to 3 bases, leaving 3 bases not matched to a gene. The CDR3 loop reads CASTRTSGGYNEQFF. DNA for the CDR3: TGTGCCAGCACCCGGACTAGCGGGGGCTACAATGAGCAGTTCTTC.

This chain links TRBV5-6 with TRBJ2-7; TRBD2 matches 10 bases. Trimming at V came to 7 bases and at J to 6 bases, leaving 1 base not matched to a gene. CDR1 is SGHDT, CDR2 YYEEEE, per germline. This CDR3 spans 11 amino acids. CDR3 protein: CASLAGAEQYF. For the CDR3, the DNA is TGTGCCAGCCTAGCGGGAGCCGAGCAGTACTTC.

The V gene is TRBV5-1, the J gene TRBJ2-3; no definite D call. The CDR3 runs to 17 residues. Trimming stripped 6 bases from V and 4 bases from J, with 24 bases between. Germline loops: CDR1 SGHRS, CDR2 YFSETQ. CDR3 loop: CASTESPLSLKSDTQYF. The CDR3, as DNA: TGCGCCAGCACCGAAAGTCCCCTAAGTTTAAAATCAGATACGCAGTATTTT.

This clone was picked up a small number of times. The V gene is TRBV28, the J gene TRBJ1-1, with a tentative D call TRBD1 (6 bases). The CDR3 runs 15 residues. With 6 bases removed from V and 4 bases from J, the gap between germline ends came to 18 bases. Germline-derived CDR1 and CDR2 are MDHEN and SYDVKM. The CDR3 nucleotides are TGTGCCAGCAGGGAACAAACCCCACAGGGCACTGAAGCTTTCTTT. Translated, it gives CASREQTPQGTEAFF. The whole variable domain, remainder taken from reference TRBV28 and TRBJ1-1, is DVKVTQSSRYLVKRTGEKVFLECVQDMDHENMFWYRQDPGLGLRLIYFSYDVKMKEKGDIPEGYSVSREKKERFSLILESASTNQTSMYLCASREQTPQGTEAFFGQGTRLTVV.

The chain joins TRBV9 to TRBJ1-2; D not resolved. The CDR3 consists of 14 residues. The germline gives CDR1 SGDLS, CDR2 YYNGEE. V lost 0 bases and J 4 bases, leaving 10 bases between the germline ends. In DNA, the CDR3 is TGTGCCAGCAGCGTAGCTGCACAGTCCTATGGCTACACCTTC. As protein: CASSVAAQSYGYTF.

The chain recombines TRBV16 with TRBJ1-4, with D tentatively TRBD1 (6 bases). The CDR3 spans 12 residues. Deletions cut 2 bases from V and 9 bases from J, with 7 bases between. The germline V gene encodes CDR1 KGHSY and CDR2 FQNENV. The CDR3 bases are TGTGCCAGCAGCCAACAGGGGAAAAAACTGTTTTTT. Protein: CASSQQGKKLFF.

The V call is TRBV27, the J call TRBJ1-1, with TRBD1 matching 8 bases. CDR3 length: 15 residues. Per the germline V gene, CDR1 is MNHEY and CDR2 is SMNVEV (reference sequence). The V and J ends lost 5 bases and 0 bases, in that order; junction bases with no gene match: 5. In DNA form, the CDR3 reads TGTGCCAGCAGTCTCGACAGGGGTATGAACACTGAAGCTTTCTTT. This codes for CASSLDRGMNTEAFF.

The rearrangement uses TRBV3-1 (or the pseudogene TRBV3-2) and TRBJ1-3, with TRBD1 matching over 8 bases. This CDR3 is 16 amino acids long. Germline V lookup: CDR1 LGHDT, CDR2 YNNKEL (reference sequence). V gave up 3 bases and J gave up 3 bases; unmatched junction bases: 7. CDR3 residues: CASSQADRGDGNTIYF. For the CDR3, the DNA is TGTGCCAGCAGCCAGGCCGACAGGGGTGATGGAAACACCATATATTTT.

The chain combines TRBV18 with TRBJ1-6; D is unresolved. V gave up 2 bases and J gave up 10 bases, with 9 bases separating them. The germline V gene encodes CDR1 KGHSH and CDR2 LQKENI. The CDR3 sequence is 13 residues long. The CDR3 sequence: CASSPKNQSPLHF. In nucleotides, the CDR3 is TGTGCCAGCTCACCAAAGAACCAGTCACCCCTCCACTTT.

The rearrangement joins TRBV18 to TRBJ2-3; possible D gene TRBD2, 6 bases. The CDR3 totals 16 residues. Germline lookup yields CDR1 KGHSH and CDR2 LQKENI. Deletions cut 4 bases from V and 2 bases from J, with 16 bases between. DNA of the CDR3: TGTGCCAGCTCACTTAGTGGCGGGATCGACACAGATACGCAGTATTTT. Translated, it gives CASSLSGGIDTDTQYF.

The chain recombines TRBV6-1 with TRBJ2-7; the D gene is possibly TRBD1 (7 bases). CDR3 length equals 15 residues. Looked up from germline, CDR1 is MNHNS and CDR2 is SASEGT. Trimming stripped 2 bases from V and 2 bases from J, with 13 bases between. The chain's CDR3 is CASSEQGGRAYEQYF. DNA for the CDR3: TGTGCCAGCAGTGAACAGGGGGGCAGGGCCTACGAGCAGTACTTC.

This clone occurred a few times. V and J are TRBV2 and TRBJ2-3; 8 bases agree with TRBD1. V lost 3 bases and J lost 2; bases outside the gene matches: 7. The CDR3 covers 16 residues. The germline gives CDR1 SNHLY, CDR2 FYNNEI. The DNA of the CDR3 is TGTGCCAGCAGTGATTCGCAGGGGGCGAACACAGATACGCAGTATTTT. Residues: CASSDSQGANTDTQYF.

The chain has TRBV7-9 and TRBJ2-4; perhaps TRBD1 as D (6 bases). Germline CDR1 reads SEHNR; CDR2 reads FQNEAQ (reference sequence). Trimming pared 1 base from V and 8 bases from J, leaving 12 bases between. This CDR3 comprises 14 residues. The CDR3 spells CASSLGQAWDIQYF. As DNA, the CDR3 is TGTGCCAGCAGCTTAGGACAGGCCTGGGACATTCAGTACTTC.

The chain uses TRBV19 and TRBJ2-5, with TRBD1 matching 8 bases. CDR1 and CDR2 (germline): LNHDA, SQIVND (reference sequence). The CDR3 sequence is 13 residues long. V gave up 5 bases and J gave up 4 bases; unmatched junction bases: 3. The CDR3 DNA is TGTGCCAGTAGTTATACAGGGGGAGAGACCCAGTACTTC. This translates into CASSYTGGETQYF.

The chain combines TRBV7-9 with TRBJ1-2; D ambiguous. The CDR3 contains 13 residues. Deletions cut 1 base from V and 4 bases from J, with 7 bases between. CDR1 is SEHNR and CDR2 is FQNEAQ in the germline V gene (reference sequence). The CDR3 is CASSLDSSYGYTF. The CDR3 DNA sequence: TGTGCCAGCAGCTTAGATTCCAGCTATGGCTACACCTTC. The variable domain in full, with the rest retrieved from reference TRBV7-9 and TRBJ1-2, is DTGVSQNPRHKITKRGQNVTFRCDPISEHNRLYWYRQTLGQGPEFLTYFQNEAQLEKSRLLSDRFSAERPKGSFSTLEIQRTEQGDSAMYLCASSLDSSYGYTFGSGTRLTVV.

This clone was counted only a few times. The rearrangement joins TRBV30 to TRBJ2-1; 8 bases map to TRBD1. Germline assignment: CDR1 GTSNPN and CDR2 SVGIG (reference sequence). V was clipped by 0 bases and J by 8 bases; unmatched bases: 6. The CDR3 extends over 14 amino acids. The CDR3 DNA is TGTGCCTGGAGTGTAGGGACAGGATTTGATGAGCAGTTCTTC. Protein product: CAWSVGTGFDEQFF.

This chain joins TRBV19 and TRBJ1-1; D is ambiguous. CDR3 length: 11 amino acids. CDR1 and CDR2 (germline): LNHDA, SQIVND (reference sequence). The V end lost 3 bases, the J end lost 3 bases, and 2 bases lay between the germline ends. As DNA, the CDR3 is TGTGCCAGTAGTATCTACACTGAAGCTTTCTTT. Translating it yields CASSIYTEAFF.

The chain couples TRBV5-1 to TRBJ2-2; 8 bases fit TRBD1. The CDR3 contains 21 residues. The germline V gene encodes CDR1 SGHRS and CDR2 YFSETQ. The trim removed 4 bases at V and 2 bases at J, leaving 22 bases unmatched. The CDR3 sequence: CASSPGFVRGLLTPNTGELFF. In DNA form, the CDR3 reads TGCGCCAGCAGCCCGGGGTTTGTCAGGGGGCTCCTTACACCCAACACCGGGGAGCTGTTTTTT.

The CDR3 reads CSGKTPGRYGYTF. The CDR3 DNA sequence: TGCAGCGGCAAGACCCCGGGGAGGTATGGCTACACCTTC. The genes are TRBV29-1 and TRBJ1-2; D ambiguous. The germline gives CDR1 SQVTM, CDR2 ANQGSEA. The CDR3 runs to 13 residues. V was cut by 7 bases and J by 5 bases, with 17 bases left in between.

The V call is TRBV10-1, the J call TRBJ2-5, with D tentatively TRBD1 (5 bases). The CDR3 runs 14 residues. In germline, CDR1 is WNHNN, CDR2 SYGVQD (reference sequence). V gave up 0 bases and J gave up 1 base, with 6 bases separating them. The CDR3 region is CASSESTGQETQYF. The CDR3 DNA reads TGCGCCAGCAGTGAGTCAACAGGCCAAGAGACCCAGTACTTC.

The rearrangement uses TRBV3-1 (or the pseudogene TRBV3-2) and TRBJ2-3, with 11 bases aligning to TRBD2. This CDR3 has 16 residues. After removal of 4 bases from V and 5 bases from J, the junction contained 8 bases not matched to a gene. Germline CDR1 is LGHDT and CDR2 is YNNKEL (reference sequence). CDR3 in DNA: TGTGCCAGCAGCCGCCTAGCGGGAGGTTCGGGAGATACGCAGTATTTT. Its translation is CASSRLAGGSGDTQYF.

The V and J genes are TRBV10-3 and TRBJ1-2; possibly TRBD1 for D (5 bases). V lost 4 bases, J lost 8 bases, and 11 bases lay in between. From germline, CDR1 is ENHRY and CDR2 SYGVKD. The CDR3 contains 12 residues. The CDR3 is CAISVGGAGYTF. The CDR3 DNA reads as TGTGCCATCAGTGTGGGAGGGGCCGGCTACACCTTC.

V is TRBV12-3 or TRBV12-4 and J is TRBJ2-1, with TRBD1 as a possible D gene (5 bases). V gave up 5 bases and J gave up 9 bases, with 11 bases separating them. The CDR3 totals 12 residues. CDR3 nucleotide sequence: TGTGCCAGCAGTCCCAGGGTGGGTGAGCAGTTCTTC. Translating it yields CASSPRVGEQFF.

The J gene is TRBJ1-5, the V gene TRBV12-5; D call uncertain. V shed 1 base and J shed 7 bases, with 5 bases lying between them. From germline, CDR1 is LGHNT and CDR2 FRNRAP. This CDR3 is 12 amino acids long. The CDR3 DNA sequence: TGTGCTAGTGGTTTGGAATCGCAGCCCCAGCATTTT. Protein: CASGLESQPQHF.

CDR3 loop: CASGLRNTIYF. The DNA of the CDR3 is TGTGCTAGTGGTCTAAGAAACACCATATATTTT. This chain connects TRBV12-5 to TRBJ1-3; D is unresolved. V was trimmed by 5 bases and J by 5 bases, leaving 4 bases between them. CDR3 length: 11 residues. Germline values: CDR1 LGHNT, CDR2 FRNRAP.

The CDR3 DNA follows: TGTGCCACCCGGGGGGGGGATACGCAGTATTTT. Protein sequence: CATRGGDTQYF. The chain carries TRBV10-3 and TRBJ2-3, with TRBD2 identical over 8 bases. Losses at the gene ends were 10 bases for V and 6 bases for J; bases not matched to a gene: 3. The CDR3 has 11 residues. Looked up from germline, CDR1 is ENHRY and CDR2 is SYGVKD.

The J gene is TRBJ2-7, the V gene TRBV12-5, with TRBD2 matching over 10 bases. The V gene's germline CDR1 is LGHNT and CDR2 FRNRAP. The CDR3 runs 16 residues. Trimming cost V 2 bases and J 0 bases; bases outside gene matches: 4. The CDR3 DNA is TGTGCTAGTGGTTTGAGGACTAGCGGATACTCCTACGAGCAGTACTTC. It encodes CASGLRTSGYSYEQYF.

V usage is TRBV19 and J usage is TRBJ1-5, with D perhaps TRBD1 (5 bases). The V end was cut by 6 bases, the J end by 0 bases, with 12 bases between. The CDR3 covers 15 residues. Per the germline V gene, CDR1 is LNHDA and CDR2 is SQIVND (reference sequence). CDR3 nucleotide sequence: TGTGCCAGTAGACAACCGGGGGGTAGCAATCAGCCCCAGCATTTT. Its translation is CASRQPGGSNQPQHF.

The chain has TRBV27 and TRBJ2-1; 11 nucleotides align to TRBD2. Germline V lookup: CDR1 MNHEY, CDR2 SMNVEV (reference sequence). The J segment lost 4 bases and the V segment lost 4 bases, leaving 9 bases of the junction unmatched. CDR3 length: 17 residues. The CDR3 DNA reads as TGTGCCAGCAGTTCCATACTTAGCGGGAGGGGGTACAATGAGCAGTTCTTC. Protein sequence: CASSSILSGRGYNEQFF.

The chain recombines TRBV5-1 with TRBJ2-5; TRBD1 agrees at 8 bases. The CDR3 has 15 amino acids. V gave up 3 bases and J gave up 2 bases; unmatched junction bases: 6. The germline gives CDR1 SGHRS, CDR2 YFSETQ. This CDR3 reads CASSSQGGLQETQYF. CDR3 bases: TGCGCCAGCAGCTCACAGGGGGGTCTTCAAGAGACCCAGTACTTC.

This chain joins TRBV2 and TRBJ2-6; D may be TRBD2 (5 bases). V was clipped by 7 bases and J by 2 bases, with 6 bases between them. Germline V gene sequence: CDR1 SNHLY, CDR2 FYNNEI. The CDR3 sequence is 13 residues long. For the CDR3, the DNA is TGTGCCAGCAAGGAGGCTGGGGCCAACGTCCTGACTTTC. Amino acids: CASKEAGANVLTF.